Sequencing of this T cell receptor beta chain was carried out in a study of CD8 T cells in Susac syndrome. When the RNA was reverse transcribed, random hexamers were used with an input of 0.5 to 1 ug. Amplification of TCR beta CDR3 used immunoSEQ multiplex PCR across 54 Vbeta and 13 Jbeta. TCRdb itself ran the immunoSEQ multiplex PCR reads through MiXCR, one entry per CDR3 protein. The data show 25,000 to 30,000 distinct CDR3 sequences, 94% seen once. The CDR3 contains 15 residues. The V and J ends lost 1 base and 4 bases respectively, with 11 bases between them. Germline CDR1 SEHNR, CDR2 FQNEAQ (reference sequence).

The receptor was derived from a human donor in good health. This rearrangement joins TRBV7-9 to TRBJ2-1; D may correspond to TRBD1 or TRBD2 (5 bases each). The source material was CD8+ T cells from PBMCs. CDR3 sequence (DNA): TGTGCCAGCAGCTTAGGAGGGGCCTATTACAATGAGCAGTTCTTC. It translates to CASSLGGAYYNEQFF.